A single sample gave rise to the 5 T cell receptor beta chains below, sequenced in a study of T-cell reconstitution after alpha-beta-depleted transplantation in children. Unique molecular identifiers tagged the TCRbeta library. TCRdb processed the PCR reads anew with MiXCR; each CDR3 protein has one entry. The data contain around 140,000 distinct CDR3 sequences, about 9% of them seen just once; the ten biggest clones take up 15% to 20%. This sample comprised PBMCs, mostly from graft donor cells, obtained 180 days after TCRalphabeta/CD19-depleted stem cell transplant. Every receptor here comes from a female patient younger than 10 who had a stem cell transplant for congenital amegakaryocytic thrombocytopenia, so the T cells may come from the graft donor.

This clonotype came up many times. J is TRBJ2-7 and V is TRBV7-6, with a possible D match to TRBD2 (6 bases). With 1 base removed from V and 2 bases from J, the gap between germline ends came to 15 bases. The CDR3 sequence is 16 residues long. The germline V gene encodes CDR1 SGHVS and CDR2 FNYEAQ. Here the CDR3 reads CASSLGAGGRAYEQYF. CDR3 nucleotide sequence: TGTGCCAGCAGCTTAGGGGCTGGGGGGAGAGCCTACGAGCAGTACTTC.

In this sample, this clonotype turned up a few times. The chain links TRBV12-3 or TRBV12-4 to TRBJ1-4; 9 positions match TRBD1. With V trimmed by 6 bases and J by 8 bases, 7 bases remained unmatched. The CDR3 is 14 amino acids. This chain's CDR3 is CASSLGQGKEKLFF. The CDR3 DNA reads TGTGCCAGCAGCCTGGGACAGGGAAAGGAAAAACTGTTTTTT.

V usage is TRBV20-1 and J usage is TRBJ2-1; 8 bases are shared with TRBD1. V was clipped by 6 bases and J by 7 bases; unmatched bases: 23. Per germline, CDR1 DFQATT and CDR2 SNEGSKA (reference sequence). The CDR3 totals 18 residues. For the CDR3, the DNA is TGCAGTGCCCAGGCTCGTGGGGTGGGTCGGACAGGGCTTAATGAGCAGTTCTTC. Its translation: CSAQARGVGRTGLNEQFF.

This clonotype has at least ten counts. The J gene is TRBJ2-3, the V gene TRBV6-1; the D call may be TRBD1 or TRBD2 (5 bases each). Germline lookup yields CDR1 MNHNS and CDR2 SASEGT. The V gene lost 4 bases and the J gene lost 7 bases, with 15 bases spanning the gap. The CDR3 has 14 residues. CDR3 nucleotides: TGTGCCAGCAGTGGGGACGAGGGGATACATACGCAGTATTTT. Translating gives CASSGDEGIHTQYF.

This clonotype has only a few counts. The V and J genes are TRBV20-1 and TRBJ1-2; maybe TRBD1 (5 bases). The germline CDR1 and CDR2 sequences are DFQATT and SNEGSKA (reference sequence). V lost 5 bases to trimming and J lost 8 bases, with 24 bases between them. This CDR3 comprises 15 residues. The DNA for the CDR3 is TGCAGTGCTGGACTCCTGGGCAAGAAAAAGGGGGGCTACACCTTC. Protein sequence: CSAGLLGKKKGGYTF.